These 24 T cell receptor beta chains share one sample of origin, sequenced in a study of T cells in Graves' hyperthyroidism and ophthalmopathy. TCR beta CDR3 regions were amplified from RNA. First-round RT-PCR of the TCR CDR3 relied on the HTBI primer set. Via MiXCR, TCRdb re-called the multiplex PCR reads, giving one row per CDR3 protein. The sample contains 250,000 to 300,000 distinct CDR3 sequences, around 15% of which appear only once. Sequencing used blood. The receptors were sampled from a woman aged 40 to 50 with Graves' hyperthyroidism.

This clonotype appeared many times. J is TRBJ2-7 and V is TRBV10-3; D is tentatively TRBD1 or TRBD2 (5 bases each). V lost 6 bases and J lost 2, with 23 bases in between. Germline CDR1 reads ENHRY; CDR2 reads SYGVKD. There are 17 residues in the CDR3. Here the CDR3 DNA reads TGTGCCATCAGCTCCGGAACCCAGGGACGGGGACCCTACGAGCAGTACTTC. This encodes CAISSGTQGRGPYEQYF.

Here the CDR3 reads CASNQAIRQPQHF. The CDR3 region has the DNA TGTGCCAGCAATCAAGCCATCCGACAGCCCCAGCATTTT. The chain joins TRBV6-1 to TRBJ1-5, with unresolved D. The germline V gene has CDR1 MNHNS and CDR2 SASEGT. V lost 7 bases to trimming and J lost 7 bases, with 14 bases between them. CDR3 size: 13 residues.

This clonotype has a count of ten or more. The rearrangement joins TRBV12-5 to TRBJ2-7; TRBD1 might be the D (5 bases). This CDR3 comprises 12 residues. Germline V gives CDR1 LGHNT, CDR2 FRNRAP. With 9 bases removed from V and 5 bases from J, the gap between germline ends came to 14 bases. DNA of the CDR3: TGTGCTAGCTCGTCAGGGAAGGACGAGCAGTACTTC. It translates to CASSSGKDEQYF.

This clonotype has a count of ten or more. This chain joins TRBV28 and TRBJ2-1; 8 bases fit TRBD2. Germline V gives CDR1 MDHEN, CDR2 SYDVKM. J lost 7 bases, V lost 2 bases, and 10 bases had no gene match. The length of the CDR3 is 16 residues. CDR3 coding DNA: TGTGCCAGCAGTTTAATACCAGGACTAGCAATTAATGAGCAGTTCTTC. Protein sequence: CASSLIPGLAINEQFF. The complete variable domain, with remaining parts taken from reference TRBV28 and TRBJ2-1, reads DVKVTQSSRYLVKRTGEKVFLECVQDMDHENMFWYRQDPGLGLRLIYFSYDVKMKEKGDIPEGYSVSREKKERFSLILESASTNQTSMYLCASSLIPGLAINEQFFGPGTRLTVL.

This clonotype came up many times. The chain combines TRBV7-2 with TRBJ2-2; TRBD2 agrees at 10 bases. The length of the CDR3 is 16 residues. The V and J ends lost 5 bases and 3 bases, in that order; junction bases with no gene match: 6. Germline V gene lookup returns CDR1 SGHTA and CDR2 FQGNSA. CDR3 protein: CASSPPGLAYTGELFF. In DNA form, the CDR3 reads TGTGCCAGCAGCCCCCCGGGACTAGCGTACACCGGGGAGCTGTTTTTT. The variable domain in full, completed from reference TRBV7-2 and TRBJ2-2, reads GAGVSQSPSNKVTEKGKDVELRCDPISGHTALYWYRQSLGQGLEFLIYFQGNSAPDKSGLPSDRFSAERTGGSVSTLTIQRTQQEDSAVYLCASSPPGLAYTGELFFGEGSRLTVL.

This clonotype was detected ten times or more. V gene TRBV20-1 combines with J gene TRBJ2-5, with TRBD2 matching 7 bases. Germline lookup yields CDR1 DFQATT and CDR2 SNEGSKA (reference sequence). This CDR3 spans 15 amino acids. V was clipped by 2 bases and J by 7 bases; unmatched bases: 13. For the CDR3, the DNA is TGCAGTGCTAGACGCTCGGACGGGGGAGGGCGGACCCAGTACTTC. It codes for CSARRSDGGGRTQYF.

This clonotype was seen ten or more times. The chain joins TRBV7-9 to TRBJ2-7; 8 bases fit TRBD2. CDR3 length: 15 amino acids. Germline lookup yields CDR1 SEHNR and CDR2 FQNEAQ (reference sequence). The V gene end was trimmed by 4 bases and the J gene end by 3 bases; junction bases not matched to a gene: 8. CDR3 sequence reads: CASSSSAGDFYEQYF. DNA of the CDR3: TGTGCCAGCAGCTCTTCAGCGGGAGATTTCTACGAGCAGTACTTC. The full variable domain, completed using reference TRBV7-9 and TRBJ2-7, is DTGVSQNPRHKITKRGQNVTFRCDPISEHNRLYWYRQTLGQGPEFLTYFQNEAQLEKSRLLSDRFSAERPKGSFSTLEIQRTEQGDSAMYLCASSSSAGDFYEQYFGPGTRLTVT.

This clonotype was picked up many times. The V and J genes are TRBV20-1 and TRBJ1-1, with 11 nucleotides matching TRBD1. This CDR3 has 15 amino acids. The ends lost 0 bases at V and 4 bases at J; junction bases unmatched: 4. The germline CDR1 and CDR2 sequences are DFQATT and SNEGSKA (reference sequence). The CDR3 bases are TGCAGTGCTAGAGATTCGGGGACAGGGGGCACTGAAGCTTTCTTT. This sequence encodes CSARDSGTGGTEAFF.

This clonotype was counted at least ten times. The rearrangement uses TRBV12-3 or TRBV12-4 and TRBJ2-1; D unresolved. The CDR3 covers 12 residues. The V end lost 5 bases, the J end lost 10 bases, and 12 bases lay between the germline ends. The CDR3 sequence is CASSPGELEQFF. CDR3 in DNA: TGTGCCAGCAGTCCTGGCGAGTTGGAGCAGTTCTTC.

This clonotype was seen only once. This chain uses TRBV20-1 with TRBJ2-7, with D possibly matching TRBD1 (5 bases). CDR3 length: 12 residues. Per germline, CDR1 DFQATT and CDR2 SNEGSKA (reference sequence). The V and J ends lost 6 bases and 2 bases respectively, with 11 bases between them. The CDR3 sequence: CSAIWGAYEQYF. CDR3 DNA: TGCAGTGCCATATGGGGCGCCTACGAGCAGTACTTC.

This clonotype was counted between two and nine times. V usage is TRBV12-3 or TRBV12-4 and J usage is TRBJ2-1, with 9 bases fitting TRBD2. The trim removed 9 bases at V and 7 bases at J, leaving 10 bases unmatched. The CDR3 is made up of 14 amino acids. The chain's CDR3 is CASRGGRASNEQFF. The CDR3 coding sequence is TGTGCCAGTCGGGGCGGGAGGGCCTCGAATGAGCAGTTCTTC.

This clonotype was observed many times. The chain recombines TRBV7-8 with TRBJ2-3; possibly TRBD2 for D (6 bases). V was clipped by 5 bases and J by 2 bases, with 11 bases between them. Germline CDR1 reads SGHVS; CDR2 reads FQNEAQ. The CDR3 extends over 14 amino acids. The DNA of the CDR3 is TGTGCCAGCAGCGTACGCGGGGTCACAGATACGCAGTATTTT. Protein: CASSVRGVTDTQYF.

A note on this clonotype: A much larger clonotype is one base distant, so this may be a read error. CDR3 bases: TGTGCCAGCTTCCGCCAGGACAACCAAGAGACCCAGTACTTC. Amino acid sequence: CASFRQDNQETQYF. This rearrangement joins TRBV12-3 or TRBV12-4 to TRBJ2-5; D is possibly TRBD1 (5 bases). The ends were cut back, 8 bases at V and 0 bases at J, with 13 bases in the middle. The CDR3 spans 14 residues.

This clonotype was counted a few times. The genes are TRBV5-1 and TRBJ2-3; maybe TRBD2 (7 bases). Germline loops: CDR1 SGHRS, CDR2 YFSETQ. The CDR3 spans 15 residues. Trimming took 4 bases from V and 4 from J, leaving 16 bases between them. The CDR3 loop reads CASSGGGGSADTQYF. Here the CDR3 DNA reads TGCGCCAGCAGCGGAGGGGGAGGGTCGGCAGATACGCAGTATTTT.

This chain connects TRBV6-1 to TRBJ1-2; the D gene is possibly TRBD1 (5 bases). The CDR3 has 13 amino acids. The V end lost 8 bases, the J end lost 0 bases, and 10 bases lay between the germline ends. Germline V gene sequence: CDR1 MNHNS, CDR2 SASEGT. The CDR3 DNA reads as TGTGCCAGCGGGAGGGGAGCTAACTATGGCTACACCTTC. Translation gives CASGRGANYGYTF.

V and J are TRBV19 and TRBJ1-5; D perhaps matches TRBD1 (5 bases). This CDR3 spans 14 amino acids. Trimming left V 3 bases short and J 6 bases short, with 12 bases between. Germline CDR1 reads LNHDA; CDR2 reads SQIVND (reference sequence). The CDR3 loop is CASSIGDSGQPQHF. For the CDR3, the DNA is TGTGCCAGTAGTATTGGGGACTCAGGTCAGCCCCAGCATTTT.

Ten or more counts support this clonotype. The rearrangement joins TRBV11-2 to TRBJ1-3, with no clear D. V lost 1 base and J 0 bases, leaving 4 bases between the germline ends. Germline V gene sequence: CDR1 SGHAT, CDR2 FQNNGV. The CDR3 runs 14 residues. This CDR3 reads CASSLASSGNTIYF. Here the CDR3 DNA reads TGTGCCAGCAGCTTAGCCAGCTCTGGAAACACCATATATTTT.

This clonotype was counted many times. The chain recombines TRBV6-1 with TRBJ2-1; TRBD2 agrees at 14 bases. The V and J ends lost 4 bases and 2 bases, in that order; junction bases with no gene match: 4. The CDR3 length is 17 residues. Germline V CDR1 and CDR2: MNHNS, SASEGT. Written as DNA, the CDR3 is TGTGCCAGCAGTGGCCCGACTAGCGGGAGGGCCTACAATGAGCAGTTCTTC. Translated, it gives CASSGPTSGRAYNEQFF.

The chain carries TRBV7-9 and TRBJ1-2, with D unresolved. Between the trimmed V and J ends, which lost 0 bases and 4 bases, there was a span of 9 bases. Germline-derived CDR1 and CDR2 are SEHNR and FQNEAQ (reference sequence). This CDR3 comprises 14 residues. The CDR3 reads CASSLAGLGYGYTF. In DNA form, the CDR3 reads TGTGCCAGCAGCTTAGCAGGGTTGGGCTATGGCTACACCTTC.

In this sample, this clonotype turned up a few times. This rearrangement joins TRBV6-5 to TRBJ2-7; the match to TRBD2 covers 8 bases. Trimming removed 0 bases from V and 0 bases from J; junction bases left unmatched: 1. The CDR3 covers 15 residues. CDR1 and CDR2 from the germline V gene are MNHEY and SVGAGI. This CDR3 reads CASSYSTSASYEQYF. The CDR3 nucleotides read TGTGCCAGCAGTTACTCGACTAGCGCCTCCTACGAGCAGTACTTC.

This clonotype was seen a handful of times. V gene TRBV5-5 combines with J gene TRBJ1-4; 8 nucleotides match TRBD1. V lost 0 bases, J lost 8 bases, and 9 bases stayed unmatched. This CDR3 spans 16 amino acids. Germline lookup yields CDR1 SGHKS and CDR2 YYEKEE (reference sequence). CDR3: CASSLDGQGLGEKLFF. The CDR3 bases are TGTGCCAGCAGCTTGGACGGACAGGGTCTAGGGGAAAAACTGTTTTTT.

This clonotype was counted ten times or more. This sequence joins TRBV6-2 or TRBV6-3 and TRBJ1-5; no definite D call. CDR3 length: 14 residues. Germline values: CDR1 MNHEY, CDR2 SVGEGT. The V end was cut by 2 bases, the J end by 1 base, with 6 bases between. The chain's CDR3 is CASSYSGSNQPQHF. The CDR3 coding sequence is TGTGCCAGCAGTTACAGTGGAAGCAATCAGCCCCAGCATTTT.

This clonotype was seen many times. V usage is TRBV12-3 or TRBV12-4 and J usage is TRBJ2-1; D not resolved. With 8 bases removed from V and 0 bases from J, the gap between germline ends came to 17 bases. The CDR3 runs 16 residues. This CDR3 reads CASSSVAAYSYNEQFF. The CDR3 DNA follows: TGTGCCAGCTCATCGGTAGCCGCATACTCCTACAATGAGCAGTTCTTC.

This clonotype was counted only a few times. The CDR3 nucleotides are TGTGCCAGCAGCTTGACCAGGGGGGAAGGAAACACCATATATTTT. This sequence encodes CASSLTRGEGNTIYF. The chain has TRBV5-5 and TRBJ1-3, with TRBD1 matching over 7 bases. V dropped 1 base and J dropped 4; count of bases not matched to a gene: 5. Germline CDR1 and CDR2: SGHKS and YYEKEE (reference sequence). The CDR3 has 15 amino acids. The full variable domain, its missing parts supplied by reference TRBV5-5 and TRBJ1-3, is DAGVTQSPTHLIKTRGQQVTLRCSPISGHKSVSWYQQVLGQGPQFIFQYYEKEERGRGNFPDRFSARQFPNYSSELNVNALLLGDSALYLCASSLTRGEGNTIYFGEGSWLTVV.